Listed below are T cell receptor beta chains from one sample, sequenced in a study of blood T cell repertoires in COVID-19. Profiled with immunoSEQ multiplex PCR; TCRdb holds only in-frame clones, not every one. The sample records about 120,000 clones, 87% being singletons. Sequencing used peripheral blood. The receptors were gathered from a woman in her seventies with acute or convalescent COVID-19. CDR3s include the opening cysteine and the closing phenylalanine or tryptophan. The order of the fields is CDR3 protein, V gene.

CASILGGGAYETQYF | TRBV5-1
CASSRTGNNYEKLFF | TRBV5-1
CASSLGQGTRWHSPLHF | TRBV28
CASSTWTSGGNEQYF | TRBV27
CASSSTGLPNYGYTF | TRBV6-5
CASSQPGTLDTQYF | TRBV7-2
CASSSSGSISGANVLTF | TRBV28
CASSVGGGADTQYF | TRBV9
CASRSQGVYGYTF | TRBV4-1
CASQDGGSTDTQYF | TRBV10-3
CASSLEFYNSPLHF | TRBV7-9
CASSAGQGLNQPQHF | TRBV18
CASSQTGTTTGYTF | TRBV4-1
CASSYGHHGNTIYF | TRBV6-2/TRBV6-3
CASSGTWNGYTF | TRBV21-1
CASSLATGGGEKLFF | TRBV28
CASSYQSGGNTEAFF | TRBV6-5
CASATMAGNIQYF | TRBV28
CASSYSAANYGYTF | TRBV6-5
CASSYPGQGLNTQYF | TRBV6-6
CSGGGQVRAGTEAFF | TRBV29-1
CASSFGLAGGYNEQFF | TRBV5-1
CASSSDRGKSSYTF | TRBV18
CASSETASYNEQFF | TRBV9
CASSTDKAYEQYF | TRBV5-4
CAWGTVSYEQYF | TRBV30
CASSPQGGAGGYTF | TRBV3-1/TRBV3-2
CASRMDSANTEAFF | TRBV5-4
CASSRDRGNQPQHF | TRBV7-2
CAITPGQGRYGYTF | TRBV10-3
CASSPPNGNYEQYF | TRBV18
CATGGGLYEQYF | TRBV15
CASRLGTAGSGYTF | TRBV6-6
CATSTFPGQGELGQYF | TRBV24-1
CASSYGGDYYGYTF | TRBV6-5
CASRLGQGRQPQHF | TRBV28
CASSLGGGSSYNEQFF | TRBV28
CAWSKRKGPLYEQYF | TRBV30
CSAHEKTEAFF | TRBV20-1
CASSPIGLAADTQYF | TRBV7-6
CASSPGRSPLHF | TRBV7-6
CASNYGEGSEKLFF | TRBV7-9
CASTSSGGGYTF | TRBV28
CAIMPLPASGNTIYF | TRBV2
CASSLYAPRARRTEAFF | TRBV27
CASSVGGTANTEAFF | TRBV9